These 2 T cell receptor beta chains originate from one sample sequenced in a study of blood T cell repertoires in COVID-19. The assay was immunoSEQ multiplex PCR, and TCRdb's table has in-frame clones only and misses some. The sample lists over 100,000 clones; roughly 91% were seen once. Sequencing was carried out using peripheral blood. These receptors were taken from a human donor with acute or convalescent COVID-19. The donor label of this sample is uncertain.

The chain has TRBV7-2 and TRBJ1-5; the D is unclear. The CDR3 extends over 14 amino acids. Germline V gene lookup returns CDR1 SGHTA and CDR2 FQGNSA. V was trimmed by 1 base and J by 10 bases, leaving 14 bases between them. Here the CDR3 reads CASSLESSPLPQHF. The CDR3 region has the DNA TGTGCCAGCAGCTTAGAGAGTTCCCCCCTACCCCAGCATTTT.

V gene TRBV30 combines with J gene TRBJ2-7; D perhaps matches TRBD1 (5 bases). Trimming removed 0 bases at V and 2 bases at J, with 11 bases between. The germline CDR1 and CDR2 sequences are GTSNPN and SVGIG (reference sequence). The CDR3 has 14 residues. CDR3 sequence: CAWSVRQGAYEQYF. CDR3 nucleotides: TGTGCCTGGAGTGTTCGGCAGGGCGCCTACGAGCAGTACTTC.